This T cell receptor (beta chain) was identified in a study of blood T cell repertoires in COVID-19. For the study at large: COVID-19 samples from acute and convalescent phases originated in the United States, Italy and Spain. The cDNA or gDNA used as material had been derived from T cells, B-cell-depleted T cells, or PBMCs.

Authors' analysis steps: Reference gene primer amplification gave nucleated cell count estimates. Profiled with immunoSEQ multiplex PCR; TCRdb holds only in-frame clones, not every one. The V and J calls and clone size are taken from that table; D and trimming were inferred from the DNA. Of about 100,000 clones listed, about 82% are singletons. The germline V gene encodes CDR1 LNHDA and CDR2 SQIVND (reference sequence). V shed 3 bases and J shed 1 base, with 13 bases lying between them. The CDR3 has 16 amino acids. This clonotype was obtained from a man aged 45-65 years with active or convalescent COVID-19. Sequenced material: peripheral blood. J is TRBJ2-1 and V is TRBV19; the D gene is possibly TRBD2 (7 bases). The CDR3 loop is CASSIGGRGSYNEQFF. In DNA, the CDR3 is TGTGCCAGTAGTATTGGTGGGAGGGGGTCCTACAATGAGCAGTTCTTC.